This T cell receptor (beta chain) was sequenced in a study of early T cells in non-severe SARS-CoV-2 infection. Unique molecular identifiers were attached to individual cDNA molecules. One entry per CDR3 protein, called by TCRdb with MiXCR from the 5' RACE reads. The sample shows about 98,000 distinct CDR3 sequences, roughly 14% of them seen only once. General study results and limits: There was a bias toward anti-spike CD8 responses in VDJdb matching, which missed private and CD4 specificities.

For this clonotype: The antigen remains unidentified.

This TCR came from an adult who was a healthcare worker with PCR-confirmed SARS-CoV-2 infection or an uninfected control (not recorded which). The source material was whole blood.

CDR3 bases: TGTGCCAGCAGCGCCGGGACTAAAAACTACGAGCAGTACTTC. Its protein is CASSAGTKNYEQYF. This chain connects TRBV9 to TRBJ2-7, with 7 bases fitting TRBD2. The V gene end was trimmed by 3 bases and the J gene end by 3 bases; junction bases not matched to a gene: 6. The CDR3 extends over 14 amino acids. The germline V gene encodes CDR1 SGDLS and CDR2 YYNGEE.